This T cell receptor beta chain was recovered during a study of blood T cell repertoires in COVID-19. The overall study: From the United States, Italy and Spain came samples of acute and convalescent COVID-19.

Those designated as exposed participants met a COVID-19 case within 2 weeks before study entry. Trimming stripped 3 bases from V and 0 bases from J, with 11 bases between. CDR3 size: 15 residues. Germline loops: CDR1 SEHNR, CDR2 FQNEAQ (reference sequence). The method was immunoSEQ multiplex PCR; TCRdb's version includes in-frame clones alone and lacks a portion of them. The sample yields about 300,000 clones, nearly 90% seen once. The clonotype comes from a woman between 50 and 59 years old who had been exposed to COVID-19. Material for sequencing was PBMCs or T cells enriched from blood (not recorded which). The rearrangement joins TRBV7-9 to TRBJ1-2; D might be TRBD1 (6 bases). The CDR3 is CASSLIDRTNYGYTF. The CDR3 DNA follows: TGTGCCAGCAGCTTGATCGACAGGACTAACTATGGCTACACCTTC.